Below, 10 T cell receptor beta chains from the same sample are listed, as sequenced in a study of CD8+ T cells in alopecia areata. RNA was extracted and reverse transcribed into cDNA as the sequencing template. The protocol was immunoSEQ multiplex PCR, while the TCRdb copy is restricted to in-frame clones and leaves out a portion. The sample has about 76,000 clones, about 71% seen once; the top ten hold 23%. This sample's treatment: oral pan-JAK inhibitor, 5-10 mg twice daily. Sequencing used CD8+ T cells sorted from blood, obtained at week 24, from a patient treated with tofacitinib. These receptors were obtained from a human donor with alopecia areata.

This clone was detected a few times. This chain uses TRBV25-1 with TRBJ2-3; a possible D gene is TRBD2 (7 bases). There are 15 residues in the CDR3. With 5 bases removed from V and 2 bases from J, the gap between germline ends came to 14 bases. Germline loops: CDR1 MGHDK, CDR2 SYGVNS. The CDR3 is CASSPPGGHTDTQYF. DNA of the CDR3: TGTGCCAGCAGTCCCCCCGGGGGGCACACAGATACGCAGTATTTT.

This clone was counted a few times. The chain carries TRBV7-9 and TRBJ2-2; tentative D call: TRBD1 (6 bases). V was cut by 3 bases and J by 4 bases, with 12 bases left in between. CDR3 size: 15 residues. Germline CDR1 SEHNR, CDR2 FQNEAQ (reference sequence). CDR3 protein: CASSFRDTGTGELFF. The CDR3 DNA sequence: TGTGCCAGCAGCTTCCGGGACACCGGCACCGGGGAGCTGTTTTTT. Using reference TRBV7-9 and TRBJ2-2 for the parts outside the CDR3, the full variable domain is DTGVSQNPRHKITKRGQNVTFRCDPISEHNRLYWYRQTLGQGPEFLTYFQNEAQLEKSRLLSDRFSAERPKGSFSTLEIQRTEQGDSAMYLCASSFRDTGTGELFFGEGSRLTVL.

V and J are TRBV2 and TRBJ1-2, with 11 positions matching TRBD1. The germline gives CDR1 SNHLY, CDR2 FYNNEI. This CDR3 has 14 residues. V shed 7 bases, J shed 8 bases, and the junction held 9 bases outside the gene matches. CDR3 in amino acids: CASNKDRGPGGYTF. The CDR3 nucleotides are TGTGCCAGCAACAAGGACAGGGGGCCAGGCGGCTACACCTTC.

The J gene is TRBJ2-7, the V gene TRBV7-9, with TRBD2 matching 7 bases. The germline gives CDR1 SEHNR, CDR2 FQNEAQ (reference sequence). V lost 0 bases to trimming and J lost 6 bases; unmatched junction nucleotides: 5. This CDR3 has 14 residues. In DNA, the CDR3 is TGTGCCAGCAGCTTAGCGGGAGGGCCATCCGAGCAGTACTTC. It specifies CASSLAGGPSEQYF. Complete variable domain (other parts from reference TRBV7-9 and TRBJ2-7): DTGVSQNPRHKITKRGQNVTFRCDPISEHNRLYWYRQTLGQGPEFLTYFQNEAQLEKSRLLSDRFSAERPKGSFSTLEIQRTEQGDSAMYLCASSLAGGPSEQYFGPGTRLTVT.

The chain has TRBV5-1 and TRBJ1-1, with D possibly matching TRBD1 (6 bases). Per the germline V gene, CDR1 is SGHRS and CDR2 is YFSETQ. Trimming shortened V by 4 bases and J by 1 base, and 11 bases separated the two germline ends. This CDR3 spans 14 amino acids. As DNA, the CDR3 is TGCGCCAGCAGCCCGGAGGGACAGAACACTGAAGCTTTCTTT. Protein product: CASSPEGQNTEAFF.

The chain uses TRBV30 and TRBJ2-7; D is undetermined. Between the trimmed V and J ends, which lost 2 bases and 0 bases, there was a span of 14 bases. The CDR3 covers 15 residues. Germline-derived CDR1 and CDR2 are GTSNPN and SVGIG (reference sequence). The CDR3 DNA is TGTGCCTGGAGTACGTCGGAGATCCTCTCCTACGAGCAGTACTTC. This translates into CAWSTSEILSYEQYF.

The rearrangement uses TRBV19 and TRBJ1-5; 7 nucleotides agree with TRBD1. The length of the CDR3 is 15 residues. CDR1 is LNHDA and CDR2 is SQIVND in the germline V gene (reference sequence). V shed 4 bases, J shed 2 bases, and the junction held 5 bases outside the gene matches. This CDR3 reads CASSTGTARNQPQHF. As DNA, the CDR3 is TGTGCCAGTAGTACAGGGACAGCTCGCAATCAGCCCCAGCATTTT.

The chain recombines TRBV6-5 with TRBJ1-1; 7 bases line up with TRBD1. This CDR3 region has 16 residues. Germline V CDR1 and CDR2: MNHEY, SVGAGI. The V segment lost 0 bases and the J segment 0 bases; nucleotides outside the gene matches: 4. DNA for the CDR3: TGTGCCAGCAGTTACTCGACAGGGCCACTGAACACTGAAGCTTTCTTT. Its protein product is CASSYSTGPLNTEAFF.

V and J are TRBV7-6 and TRBJ2-7; 8 nucleotides align to TRBD1. Germline CDR1 is SGHVS and CDR2 is FNYEAQ. Germline trimming cut 4 bases from V and 2 bases from J; bases unmatched to any gene: 7. CDR3 length: 15 amino acids. The CDR3 sequence: CASSSSRDRPYEQYF. The CDR3 DNA reads as TGTGCCAGCAGCTCTTCCCGGGACAGGCCCTACGAGCAGTACTTC.

The V and J genes are TRBV27 and TRBJ2-6, with 7 bases identical to TRBD1. Germline V lookup: CDR1 MNHEY, CDR2 SMNVEV (reference sequence). The trim removed 2 bases at V and 3 bases at J, leaving 4 bases unmatched. CDR3 length: 16 residues. The CDR3 DNA follows: TGTGCCAGCAGTTTAGAGGGGGCTCGTGGGGCCAACGTCCTGACTTTC. It translates to CASSLEGARGANVLTF.